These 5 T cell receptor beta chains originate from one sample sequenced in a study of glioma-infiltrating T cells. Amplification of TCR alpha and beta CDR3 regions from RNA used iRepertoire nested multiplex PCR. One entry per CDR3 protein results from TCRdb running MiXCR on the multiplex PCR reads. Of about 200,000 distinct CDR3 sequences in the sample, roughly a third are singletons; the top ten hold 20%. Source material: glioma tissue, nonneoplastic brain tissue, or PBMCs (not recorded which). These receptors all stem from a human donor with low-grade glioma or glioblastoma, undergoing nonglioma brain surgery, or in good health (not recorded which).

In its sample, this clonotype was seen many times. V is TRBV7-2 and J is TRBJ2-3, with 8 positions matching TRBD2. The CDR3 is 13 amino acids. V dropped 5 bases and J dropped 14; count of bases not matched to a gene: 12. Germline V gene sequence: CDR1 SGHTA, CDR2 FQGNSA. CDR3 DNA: TGTGCCAGCAGCCCGCTGGGCGGGGGGAATGGGTATTTT. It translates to CASSPLGGGNGYF. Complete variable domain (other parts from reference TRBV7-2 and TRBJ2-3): GAGVSQSPSNKVTEKGKDVELRCDPISGHTALYWYRQSLGQGLEFLIYFQGNSAPDKSGLPSDRFSAERTGGSVSTLTIQRTQQEDSAVYLCASSPLGGGNGYFGPGTRLTVL.

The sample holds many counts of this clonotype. The CDR3 loop is CASSGGSDTQYF. Here the CDR3 DNA reads TGTGCCAGCAGCGGAGGGTCAGATACGCAGTATTTT. The chain employs TRBV28 and TRBJ2-3; tentative D call: TRBD2 (6 bases). V was shortened by 6 bases and J by 4 bases, with 8 bases between the two germline ends. In germline, CDR1 is MDHEN, CDR2 SYDVKM. CDR3 length: 12 residues.

In DNA, the CDR3 is TGTGCCAGCAGCTTGACCCCGTACTCCGGGACAAAGAACACCGGGGAGCTGTTTTTT. Translation: CASSLTPYSGTKNTGELFF. This chain joins TRBV7-3 and TRBJ2-2, with D maybe TRBD1 (6 bases). CDR3 length: 19 amino acids. CDR1 is SGHTA, CDR2 FQGTGA, per germline. V lost 3 bases and J lost 1, with 21 bases in between. Supplemented by reference TRBV7-3 and TRBJ2-2, the full variable domain reads GAGVSQTPSNKVTEKGKYVELRCDPISGHTALYWYRQSLGQGPEFLIYFQGTGAADDSGLPNDRFFAVRPEGSVSTLKIQRTERGDSAVYLCASSLTPYSGTKNTGELFFGEGSRLTVL.

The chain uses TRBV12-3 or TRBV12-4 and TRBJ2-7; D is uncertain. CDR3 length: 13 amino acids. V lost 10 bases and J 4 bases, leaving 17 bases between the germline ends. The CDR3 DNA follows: TGTGCCATCAGCGTCTCGTGGGGTTACGAGCAGTACTTC. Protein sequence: CAISVSWGYEQYF.

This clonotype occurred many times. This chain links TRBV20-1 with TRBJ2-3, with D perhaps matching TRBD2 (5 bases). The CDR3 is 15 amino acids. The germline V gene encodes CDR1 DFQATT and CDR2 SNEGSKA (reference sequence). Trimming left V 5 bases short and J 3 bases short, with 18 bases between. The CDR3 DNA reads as TGCAGTGCTGTTAGTAGCGATGTCGGAACAGATACGCAGTATTTT. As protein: CSAVSSDVGTDTQYF.